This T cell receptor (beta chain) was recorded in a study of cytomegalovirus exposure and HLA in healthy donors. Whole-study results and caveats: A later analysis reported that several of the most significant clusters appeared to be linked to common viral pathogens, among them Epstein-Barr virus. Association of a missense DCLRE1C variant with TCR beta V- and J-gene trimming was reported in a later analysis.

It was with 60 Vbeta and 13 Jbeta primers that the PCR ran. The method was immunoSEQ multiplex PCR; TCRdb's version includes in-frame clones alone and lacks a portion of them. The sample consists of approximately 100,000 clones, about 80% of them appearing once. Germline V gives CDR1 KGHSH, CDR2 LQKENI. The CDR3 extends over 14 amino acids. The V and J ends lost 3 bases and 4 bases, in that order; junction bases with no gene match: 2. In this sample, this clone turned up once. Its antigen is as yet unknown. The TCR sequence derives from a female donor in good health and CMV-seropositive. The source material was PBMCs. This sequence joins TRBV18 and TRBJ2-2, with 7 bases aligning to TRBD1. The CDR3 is CASSPGQRTGELFF. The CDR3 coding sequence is TGTGCCAGCTCACCGGGACAGCGCACCGGGGAGCTGTTTTTT.